The present TCR beta chain was sequenced within a study of esophageal squamous cell carcinoma under preoperative chemotherapy. Study details: Samples included peripheral blood T cells as well as tumor-infiltrating lymphocytes. The study, taken as a whole, reports: After treatment, tumor-infiltrating lymphocytes apparently came partly from blood T cells.

One entry per CDR3 protein results from TCRdb running MiXCR on the PCR reads. The sample includes about 32,000 distinct CDR3 sequences, roughly 52% seen only once; the top ten take less than 30%. Time point denoted: after preoperative PTX-NDP chemotherapy. Before surgery, patients were given preoperative paclitaxel-nedaplatin chemotherapy. Of note for this clonotype: No antigen is known for it.

The CDR3 runs to 17 residues. V lost 5 bases and J 11 bases, leaving 30 bases between the germline ends. Germline V gene lookup returns CDR1 SGHVS and CDR2 FNYEAQ. Specimen collection occurred from a patient given preoperative chemotherapy. The genes are TRBV7-6 and TRBJ2-5; maybe TRBD2 (7 bases). The clonotype comes from a human donor with esophageal squamous cell carcinoma. The donor label of this sample is uncertain. The chain's CDR3 is CASSVGGGGPSPDTQYF. The CDR3 DNA reads TGTGCCAGCAGCGTGGGTGGCGGGGGCCCTAGCCCAGATACGCAGTACTTC.